This TCR beta chain originates from a study of T cell repertoires in cytomegalovirus infection (dated by TCRdb to the late 2010s). Turning to the overall study: The peptide stimulations were aimed at well-studied HLA-B-restricted epitopes as well as recently identified HLA-C-restricted CMV epitopes, whose presentation resists viral immunomodulation. Donor HLA type was relevant to the analysis, because carriage of CMV infection together with the matching HLA type was indicated by public TCR beta signatures.

As regards this clonotype: Its antigen has not been determined. Base quality data are lacking; no much larger clone is found one base away.

The treatment or condition label corresponds to: in vitro stimulation with specific CMV peptide epitopes to enrich CMV-specific T cells. Overall study results and their limits: Cumulative frequency of public TCR beta family members discriminated carriers of CMV infection plus the relevant HLA type in this cohort and an independent 352-donor cohort. The ex vivo response was dominated by HLA-C-restricted CMV-specific TCR beta clonotypes, which also provided the single most frequent clonotype in two of eight donors.

V and J are truncated by 0 bases and 6 bases respectively, leaving an intervening sequence of 8 bases. The CDR3, from cysteine to phenylalanine, totals 12 residues. The DNA shown is the 36-base CDR3, in frame from base 1. CDR1 and CDR2 are read off the germline V gene (reference sequence) as DFQATT and SNEGSKA. Sequencing was carried out with an Illumina HiSeq 1500. TCRdb trimmed the raw reads at Q25, called clones with MiXCR and kept productive beta chains. Entries are consolidated by CDR3 protein sequence, retaining the most common genes and DNA. The sample table records about 920,000 distinct CDR3 sequences; about a third of these occur just once. Jointly, the top ten make up roughly 12% of the sample.

The sample in question was cultured CD8+ T cells from PBMCs, obtained from culture after CMV antigen stimulation. The origin of this receptor is a human donor in good health (CMV status not recorded). Some clones in this sample may be carry-over from other donors' samples. The chain joins TRBV20-1 to TRBJ1-1; possibly the D gene is TRBD1, per 5 matching bases. The CDR3 is CSARDRQPEAFF. The nucleotide sequence reads as follows: TGCAGTGCTAGAGATCGACAGCCTGAAGCTTTCTTT.